Each of the 10 T cell receptor beta chains below was sequenced from the same sample in a study of cytomegalovirus exposure and HLA in healthy donors. It was with 60 Vbeta and 13 Jbeta primers that the PCR ran. The assay was immunoSEQ multiplex PCR, and TCRdb's table has in-frame clones only and misses some. The profile covers some 180,000 clones, with roughly 85% appearing a single time and roughly 4.5% taken by the ten largest. Sample: PBMCs. The receptors come from a woman aged 25 to 39 in good health and CMV-seropositive.

This clone came up once. The chain combines TRBV7-8 with TRBJ1-5; the D is unclear. Trimming took 6 bases from V and 6 from J, leaving 15 bases between them. This CDR3 region has 14 residues. The germline gives CDR1 SGHVS, CDR2 FQNEAQ. Written as DNA, the CDR3 is TGTGCCAGCAGTTCGAGAGGGCCGGGTCAGCCCCAGCATTTT. Protein: CASSSRGPGQPQHF.

Only a few counts were recorded for this clone. The chain employs TRBV27 and TRBJ2-5; 9 bases line up with TRBD2. Germline V gene sequence: CDR1 MNHEY, CDR2 SMNVEV (reference sequence). The CDR3 has 15 residues. Trimming took 3 bases from V and 4 from J; bases not matched to a gene: 6. CDR3: CASSLYSGRSETQYF. CDR3 bases: TGTGCCAGCAGTTTGTATAGCGGGAGATCAGAGACCCAGTACTTC.

The J gene is TRBJ2-7, the V gene TRBV10-3, with 7 positions matching TRBD1. CDR1 is ENHRY, CDR2 SYGVKD, per germline. V gave up 6 bases and J gave up 5 bases; unmatched junction bases: 4. The CDR3 has 12 amino acids. CDR3 DNA sequence: TGTGCCATCAGAGACAGGGCCGACGAGCAGTACTTC. The encoded protein is CAIRDRADEQYF.

About this clone: The same CDR3 is also encoded by other DNA sequences in this sample. The chain combines TRBV20-1 with TRBJ2-3; D call uncertain. CDR3 size: 11 residues. The V end lost 1 base, the J end lost 6 bases, and 5 bases lay between the germline ends. From germline, CDR1 is DFQATT and CDR2 SNEGSKA (reference sequence). CDR3 in DNA: TGCAGTGCTAGAGTCCGGGATACGCAGTATTTT. Encoded protein: CSARVRDTQYF.

This clone came up a few times. The rearrangement joins TRBV7-8 to TRBJ1-2; 9 nucleotides match TRBD1. Germline-derived CDR1 and CDR2 are SGHVS and FQNEAQ. V shed 4 bases and J 4 bases; nucleotides not matched to a gene: 13. The CDR3 spans 17 residues. CDR3 region: CASSSTPGQGFGYGYTF. CDR3 coding DNA: TGTGCCAGCAGCTCAACGCCGGGACAGGGTTTTGGCTATGGCTACACCTTC. Filled out from reference TRBV7-8 and TRBJ1-2, the complete variable domain reads GAGVSQSPRYKVAKRGQDVALRCDPISGHVSLFWYQQALGQGPEFLTYFQNEAQLDKSGLPSDRFFAERPEGSVSTLKIQRTQQEDSAVYLCASSSTPGQGFGYGYTFGSGTRLTVV.

This chain joins TRBV5-1 and TRBJ1-1; no clear D gene. Trimming took off 2 bases at V and 6 bases at J, with 17 bases between the two ends. The CDR3 runs 15 residues. The germline gives CDR1 SGHRS, CDR2 YFSETQ. The chain's CDR3 is CASSLRQGMGAEAFF. The CDR3 DNA reads as TGCGCCAGCAGCTTAAGGCAAGGTATGGGCGCTGAAGCTTTCTTT.

The rearrangement uses TRBV5-6 and TRBJ1-5; TRBD1 matches at 8 bases. The CDR3 is 14 residues long. V lost 3 bases to trimming and J lost 2 bases; unmatched junction nucleotides: 1. Germline-derived CDR1 and CDR2 are SGHDT and YYEEEE. Here the CDR3 DNA reads TGTGCCAGCAGCTGGGGACAGGGCAATCAGCCCCAGCATTTT. Its protein product is CASSWGQGNQPQHF.

V gene TRBV18 combines with J gene TRBJ2-1; 9 bases fit TRBD1. The germline CDR1 and CDR2 sequences are KGHSH and LQKENI. With V trimmed by 3 bases and J by 5 bases, 8 bases remained unmatched. CDR3 length equals 16 residues. In DNA form, the CDR3 reads TGTGCCAGCTCACCCTATACGGGACAGGGCGACAATGAGCAGTTCTTC. Its protein product is CASSPYTGQGDNEQFF.

The chain employs TRBV4-3 and TRBJ1-1, with 8 bases that match TRBD1. V lost 0 bases and J lost 3; bases outside the gene matches: 6. The germline V gene encodes CDR1 LGHNA and CDR2 YSLEER. CDR3 length: 16 amino acids. CDR3 in DNA: TGCGCCAGCAGCCAAGATCCCGACAGGGGTGACACTGAAGCTTTCTTT. The encoded protein is CASSQDPDRGDTEAFF.

The chain joins TRBV4-3 to TRBJ2-1, with TRBD2 identical over 11 bases. The CDR3 loop spans 15 amino acids. The J segment lost 10 bases and the V segment lost 3 bases, leaving 8 bases of the junction unmatched. The V gene's germline CDR1 is LGHNA and CDR2 YSLEER. The CDR3 protein is CASSQDSGGAREQFF. The CDR3 bases are TGCGCCAGCAGCCAGGATAGCGGGGGGGCCCGGGAGCAGTTCTTC.